This T cell receptor (beta chain) was recorded in a study of blood T cell repertoires in COVID-19. Study as a whole: Both acute and convalescent COVID-19 samples were obtained from the United States, Italy and Spain. Nucleic acid was either cDNA or gDNA, and it came from T cells, B-cell-depleted T cells, or PBMCs.

The germline V gene has CDR1 MNHEY and CDR2 SMNVEV (reference sequence). This CDR3 region has 16 residues. Trimming took 4 bases from V and 6 from J; bases not matched to a gene: 15. Self-reported history from a screening survey and questionnaire set each donor's cohort. Study processing details: Amplified reference gene primers provided the basis for estimating nucleated cell counts. Assay: immunoSEQ multiplex PCR; the TCRdb copy retains only in-frame clones and omits some. V and J calls and clone size follow that table, whereas D and trimming were derived from the DNA. The data contain hundreds of thousands of clones, nearly 90% of them singletons.

The chain carries TRBV27 and TRBJ2-7, with 7 bases aligning to TRBD1. This TCR was recovered from a middle-aged woman with acute COVID-19. Sequencing input: PBMCs or T cells enriched from blood (not recorded which). CDR3 protein: CASSSTRQGPPGEQYF. CDR3 in DNA: TGTGCCAGCAGTTCAACCAGACAGGGACCTCCAGGCGAGCAGTACTTC.